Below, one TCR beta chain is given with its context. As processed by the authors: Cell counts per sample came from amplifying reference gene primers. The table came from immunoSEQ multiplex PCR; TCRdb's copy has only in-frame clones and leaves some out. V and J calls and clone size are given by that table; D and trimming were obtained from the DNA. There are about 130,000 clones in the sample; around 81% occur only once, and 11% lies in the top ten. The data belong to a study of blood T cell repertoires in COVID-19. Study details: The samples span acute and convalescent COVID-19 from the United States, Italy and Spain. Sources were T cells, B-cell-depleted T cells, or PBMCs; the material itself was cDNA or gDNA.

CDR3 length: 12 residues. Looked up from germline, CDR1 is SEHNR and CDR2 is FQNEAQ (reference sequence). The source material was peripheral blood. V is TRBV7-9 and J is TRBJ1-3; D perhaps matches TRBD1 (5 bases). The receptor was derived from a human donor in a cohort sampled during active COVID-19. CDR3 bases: TGTGGCGGGGTGGGACTTGGAAACACCATATATTTT. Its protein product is CGGVGLGNTIYF.